This TCR beta chain was recovered during a study of blood T cell repertoires in COVID-19. Residents of around 24 US areas, aged roughly 18 to 89 years, made up the participants. The V and J ends lost 3 bases and 3 bases respectively, with 8 bases between them. Germline values: CDR1 MNHEY, CDR2 SVGAGI. There are 13 residues in the CDR3. Assay used: immunoSEQ multiplex PCR; TCRdb lists only in-frame clones, some missing. The sample has some 250,000 clones; 75% to 90% are singletons. The clonotype originates from a man aged 35 to 55 who had recovered from COVID-19. This chain connects TRBV6-5 to TRBJ1-1; D is unclear. Sequenced: PBMCs or T cells enriched from blood (not recorded which). CDR3 protein: CASSYSPDTEAFF. The DNA of the CDR3 is TGTGCCAGCAGTTATTCCCCGGACACTGAAGCTTTCTTT.